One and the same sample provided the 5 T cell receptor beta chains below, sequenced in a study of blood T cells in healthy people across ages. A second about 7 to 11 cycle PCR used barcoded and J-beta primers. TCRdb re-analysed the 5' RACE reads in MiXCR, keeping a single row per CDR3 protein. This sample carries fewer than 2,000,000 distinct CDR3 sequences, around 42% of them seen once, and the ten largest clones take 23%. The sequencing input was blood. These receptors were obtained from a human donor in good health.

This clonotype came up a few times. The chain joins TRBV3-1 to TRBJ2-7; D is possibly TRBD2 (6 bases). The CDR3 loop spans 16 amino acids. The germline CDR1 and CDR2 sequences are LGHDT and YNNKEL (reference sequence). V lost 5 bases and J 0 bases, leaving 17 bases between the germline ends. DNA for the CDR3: TGTGCCAGCAGCTCCTGGCCGGGGGTTGGCTCCTACGAGCAGTACTTC. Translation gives CASSSWPGVGSYEQYF.

DNA of the CDR3: TGCGCCAGCAGCCACGACATATTCCAGCCCCAGCATTTT. Translated: CASSHDIFQPQHF. The J gene is TRBJ1-5, the V gene TRBV5-1; D gene unclear. Germline V gives CDR1 SGHRS, CDR2 YFSETQ. The CDR3 consists of 13 residues. V dropped 4 bases and J dropped 7 bases, with 12 bases sitting between them.

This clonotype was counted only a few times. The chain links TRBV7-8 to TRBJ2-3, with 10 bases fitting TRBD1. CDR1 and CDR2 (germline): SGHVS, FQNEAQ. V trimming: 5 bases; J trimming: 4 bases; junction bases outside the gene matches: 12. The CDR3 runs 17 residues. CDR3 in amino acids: CASSPRDRGFGADTQYF. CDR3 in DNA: TGTGCCAGCAGCCCCCGGGACAGGGGTTTTGGGGCAGATACGCAGTATTTT.

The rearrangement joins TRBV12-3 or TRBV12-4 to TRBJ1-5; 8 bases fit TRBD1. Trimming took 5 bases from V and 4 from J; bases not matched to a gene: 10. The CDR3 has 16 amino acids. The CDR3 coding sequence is TGTGCCAGCAGTGTCCACGGGACAGGAACGAATCAGCCCCAGCATTTT. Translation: CASSVHGTGTNQPQHF.

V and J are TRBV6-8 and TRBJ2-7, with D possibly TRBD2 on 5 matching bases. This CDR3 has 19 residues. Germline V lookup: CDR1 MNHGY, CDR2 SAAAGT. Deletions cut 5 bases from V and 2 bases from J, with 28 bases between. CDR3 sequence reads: CASSLAGLTLAQSPYEQYF. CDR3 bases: TGTGCCAGCAGTCTCGCAGGCCTCACCCTAGCTCAGAGCCCCTACGAGCAGTACTTC.